The text below deals with one T cell receptor (beta chain). The sample originates from a study of blood T cell repertoires in COVID-19. Study context: In each case, the material was cDNA or gDNA derived from T cells, B-cell-depleted T cells, or PBMCs.

Some clones are missing from TCRdb's copy, which holds only in-frame ones; the method was immunoSEQ multiplex PCR. The sample records about 210,000 clones, around 88% being singletons. This CDR3 has 16 residues. Unmatched junction bases numbered 11, after V lost 4 bases and J lost 9 bases. Germline CDR1 and CDR2: SGHNT and YYREEE (reference sequence). The clonotype comes from a middle-aged woman with acute COVID-19. The rearrangement links TRBV5-4 to TRBJ2-1, with TRBD1 matching 12 bases. Sequencing was carried out using PBMCs or T cells enriched from blood (not recorded which). The CDR3 here is CASSPFPGQGAGEQFF. The CDR3 DNA sequence: TGTGCCAGCAGCCCCTTCCCGGGACAGGGGGCCGGTGAGCAGTTCTTC.